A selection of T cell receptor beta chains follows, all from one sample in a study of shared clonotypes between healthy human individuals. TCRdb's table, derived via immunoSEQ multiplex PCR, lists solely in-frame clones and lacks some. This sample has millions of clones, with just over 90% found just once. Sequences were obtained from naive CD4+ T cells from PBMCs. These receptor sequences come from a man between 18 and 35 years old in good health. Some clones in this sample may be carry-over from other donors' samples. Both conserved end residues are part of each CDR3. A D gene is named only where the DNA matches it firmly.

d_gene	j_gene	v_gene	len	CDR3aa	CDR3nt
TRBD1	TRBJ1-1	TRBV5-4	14	CASSFDRGNTEAFF	TGTGCCAGCAGCTTCGACAGGGGCAACACTGAAGCTTTCTTT
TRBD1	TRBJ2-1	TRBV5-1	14	CASGSGQNYNEQFF	TGCGCCAGCGGCTCGGGACAGAACTACAATGAGCAGTTCTTC
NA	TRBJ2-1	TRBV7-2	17	CASSLLGRGTSYNEQFF	TGTGCCAGCAGCTTACTTGGGAGAGGGACCTCATACAATGAGCAGTTCTTC
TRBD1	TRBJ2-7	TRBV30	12	CAWRKDRVEQYF	TGTGCCTGGAGGAAGGACAGGGTCGAGCAGTACTTC
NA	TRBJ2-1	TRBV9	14	CASSVVPASNEQFF	TGTGCCAGCAGCGTAGTCCCAGCCAGCAATGAGCAGTTCTTC
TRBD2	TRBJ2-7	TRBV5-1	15	CASRNRASGIYEQYF	TGCGCCAGCAGAAACCGGGCTAGCGGGATTTACGAGCAGTACTTC
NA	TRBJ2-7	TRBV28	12	CASKAADYEQYF	TGTGCCAGCAAAGCAGCCGACTACGAGCAGTACTTC
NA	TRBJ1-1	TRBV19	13	CASSLLGNTEAFF	TGTGCCAGTAGCCTACTAGGGAACACTGAAGCTTTCTTT
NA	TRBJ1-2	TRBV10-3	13	CAISEGGDYGYTF	TGTGCCATCAGTGAAGGTGGGGACTATGGCTACACCTTC
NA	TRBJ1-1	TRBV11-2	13	CASSLAVRVEAFF	TGTGCCAGCAGCTTAGCAGTCAGGGTCGAAGCTTTCTTT